Detailed here is one T cell receptor (beta chain). The data are from a study of immune characterization of retroperitoneal liposarcoma. TCRdb reprocessed the PCR reads with MiXCR, giving one entry per CDR3 protein. The data show over 9,500 distinct CDR3 sequences, 50% seen once. The clonotype comes from a female donor with retroperitoneal liposarcoma. The sample taken for sequencing was tumor tissue.

In nucleotides, the CDR3 is TGTGCCAGCAGCCTAGTCGGCTACAATGAGCAGTTCTTC. Its protein product is CASSLVGYNEQFF. The chain is built from TRBV6-1 and TRBJ2-1; D uncertain. Looked up from germline, CDR1 is MNHNS and CDR2 is SASEGT. This CDR3 comprises 13 residues. V was cut by 6 bases and J by 3 bases, with 9 bases left in between.